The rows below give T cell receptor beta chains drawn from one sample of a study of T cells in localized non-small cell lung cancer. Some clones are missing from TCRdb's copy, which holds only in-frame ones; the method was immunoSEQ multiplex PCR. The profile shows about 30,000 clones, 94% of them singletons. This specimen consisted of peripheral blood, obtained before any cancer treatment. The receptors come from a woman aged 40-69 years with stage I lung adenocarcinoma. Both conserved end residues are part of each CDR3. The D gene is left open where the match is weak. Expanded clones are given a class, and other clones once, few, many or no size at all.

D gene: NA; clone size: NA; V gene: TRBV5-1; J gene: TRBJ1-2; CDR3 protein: CASSARQQSTISINYGYTF; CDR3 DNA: TGCGCCAGCAGCGCCCGACAGCAATCAACAATTTCCATTAACTATGGCTACACCTTC
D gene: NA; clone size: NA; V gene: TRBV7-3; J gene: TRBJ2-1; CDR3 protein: CASSLTGADYNEQFF; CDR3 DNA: TGTGCCAGCAGCTTAACTGGGGCCGATTACAATGAGCAGTTCTTC
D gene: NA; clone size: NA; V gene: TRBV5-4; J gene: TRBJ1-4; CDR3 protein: CASSLGADRTEGKLFF; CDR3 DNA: TGTGCCAGCAGCTTGGGTGCCGACAGGACCGAGGGGAAACTGTTTTTT
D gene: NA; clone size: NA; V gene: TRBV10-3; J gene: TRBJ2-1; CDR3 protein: CAISERGYEQFF; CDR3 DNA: TGTGCCATCAGTGAGAGGGGGTATGAGCAGTTCTTC
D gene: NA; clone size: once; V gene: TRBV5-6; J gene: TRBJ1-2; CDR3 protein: CASSLTGYYGYTF; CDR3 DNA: TGTGCCAGCAGCTTAACAGGGTACTATGGCTACACCTTC
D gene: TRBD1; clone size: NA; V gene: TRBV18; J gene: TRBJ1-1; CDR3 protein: CASSPNPTGTNTEAFF; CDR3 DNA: TGTGCCAGCTCACCAAATCCGACAGGGACGAACACTGAAGCTTTCTTT
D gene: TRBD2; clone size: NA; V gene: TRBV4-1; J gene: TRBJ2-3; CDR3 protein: CASSPTSGIADTQYF; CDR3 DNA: TGCGCCAGCAGCCCGACTAGCGGGATTGCAGATACGCAGTATTTT
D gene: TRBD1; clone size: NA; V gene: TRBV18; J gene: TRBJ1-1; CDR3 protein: CASSPPAGGNTEAFF; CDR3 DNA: TGTGCCAGCTCACCCCCGGCAGGGGGGAACACTGAAGCTTTCTTT
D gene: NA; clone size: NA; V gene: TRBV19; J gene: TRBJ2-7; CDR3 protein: CASRSAEAYEQYF; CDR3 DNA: TGTGCCAGTCGGTCCGCGGAGGCCTACGAGCAGTACTTC
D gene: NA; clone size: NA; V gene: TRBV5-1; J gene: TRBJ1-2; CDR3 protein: CASSLTRGVGYGYTF; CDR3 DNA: TGCGCCAGCAGCTTGACCCGCGGGGTGGGCTATGGCTACACCTTC
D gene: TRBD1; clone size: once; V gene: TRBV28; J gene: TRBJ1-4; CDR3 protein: CASSLRSGQGSEKLFF; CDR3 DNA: TGTGCCAGCAGTTTACGGTCGGGACAGGGGTCTGAAAAACTGTTTTTT
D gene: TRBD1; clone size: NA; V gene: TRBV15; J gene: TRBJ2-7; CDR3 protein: CATSRGWDRVHEQYF; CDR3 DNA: TGTGCCACCAGCAGAGGATGGGACAGGGTCCACGAGCAGTACTTC
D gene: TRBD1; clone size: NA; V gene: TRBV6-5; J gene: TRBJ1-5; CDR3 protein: CASRKQGRGNQPQHF; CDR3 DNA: TGTGCCAGCAGGAAACAGGGGCGAGGGAATCAGCCCCAGCATTTT
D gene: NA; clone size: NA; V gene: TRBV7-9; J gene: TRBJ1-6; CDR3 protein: CASSFQLGGYNSPLHF; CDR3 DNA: TGTGCCAGCAGCTTTCAGTTGGGCGGGTATAATTCACCCCTCCACTTT
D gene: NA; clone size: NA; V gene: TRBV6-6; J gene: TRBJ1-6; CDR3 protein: CASSYRDTYNSPLHF; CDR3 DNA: TGTGCCAGCAGTTACAGGGACACCTATAATTCACCCCTCCACTTT
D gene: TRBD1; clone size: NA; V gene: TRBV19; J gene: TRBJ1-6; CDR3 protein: CASSDRGRFSPLHF; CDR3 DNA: TGTGCCAGTTCGGACAGGGGGCGATTTTCACCCCTCCACTTT
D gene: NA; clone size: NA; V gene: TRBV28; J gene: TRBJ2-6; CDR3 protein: CASSLWSSGANVLTF; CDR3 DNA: TGTGCCAGCAGTTTATGGAGCTCTGGGGCCAACGTCCTGACTTTC
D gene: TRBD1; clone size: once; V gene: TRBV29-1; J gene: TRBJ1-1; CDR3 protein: CSVARQAGGTEAFF; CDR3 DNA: TGCAGCGTTGCCCGACAGGCAGGGGGGACTGAAGCTTTCTTT
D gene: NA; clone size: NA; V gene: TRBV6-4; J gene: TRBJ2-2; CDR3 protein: CASSDETTFIFPFVPNTGELFF; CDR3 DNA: TGTGCCAGCAGTGACGAGACAACTTTCATATTTCCCTTTGTTCCGAACACCGGGGAGCTGTTTTTT
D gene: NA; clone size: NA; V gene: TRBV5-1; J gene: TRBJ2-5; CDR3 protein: CASSLEASAVETQYF; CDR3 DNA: TGCGCCAGCAGCTTGGAGGCTAGCGCCGTAGAGACCCAGTACTTC
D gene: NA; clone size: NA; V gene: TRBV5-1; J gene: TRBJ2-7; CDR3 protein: CASSQNYEQYF; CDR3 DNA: TGCGCCAGCAGCCAAAATTACGAGCAGTACTTC
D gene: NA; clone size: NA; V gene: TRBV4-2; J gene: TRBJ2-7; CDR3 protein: CASSQERPTIEQYF; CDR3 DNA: TGTGCCAGCAGCCAAGAGAGGCCTACCATCGAGCAGTACTTC
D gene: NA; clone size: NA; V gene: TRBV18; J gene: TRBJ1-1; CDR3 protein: CASSPPGVVTEAFF; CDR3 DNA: TGTGCCAGCTCACCGCCGGGAGTGGTCACTGAAGCTTTCTTT
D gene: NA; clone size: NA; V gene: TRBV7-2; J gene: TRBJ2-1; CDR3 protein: CASSLDVSGTIRAQFF; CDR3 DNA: TGTGCCAGCAGCTTAGACGTTTCGGGGACGATTCGGGCGCAGTTCTTC
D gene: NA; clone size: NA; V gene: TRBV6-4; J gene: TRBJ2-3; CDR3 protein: CASSLEGGRPQYF; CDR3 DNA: TGTGCCAGCAGTCTCGAGGGGGGACGGCCGCAGTATTTT
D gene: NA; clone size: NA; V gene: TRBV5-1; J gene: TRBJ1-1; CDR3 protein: CASRASPGSTEAFF; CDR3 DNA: TGCGCCAGCCGCGCTTCTCCCGGAAGCACTGAAGCTTTCTTT
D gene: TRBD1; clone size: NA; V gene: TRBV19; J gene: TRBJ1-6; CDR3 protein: CASSITGEDSPLHF; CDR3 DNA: TGTGCCAGTAGTATCACAGGGGAGGACTCACCCCTCCACTTT
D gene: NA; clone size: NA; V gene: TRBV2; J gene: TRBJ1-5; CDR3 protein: CASSADSLGQPQHF; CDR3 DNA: TGTGCCAGCAGTGCGGACAGCTTAGGTCAGCCCCAGCATTTT
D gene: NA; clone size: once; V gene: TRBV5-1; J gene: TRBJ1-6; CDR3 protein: CASSRTRGDSPLHF; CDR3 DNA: TGCGCCAGCAGCCGGACCAGGGGAGATTCACCCCTCCACTTT
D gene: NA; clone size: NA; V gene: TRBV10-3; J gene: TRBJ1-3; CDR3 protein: CAISDGRGPVSGNTIYF; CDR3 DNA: TGTGCCATCAGTGATGGCCGGGGGCCTGTTTCTGGAAACACCATATATTTT
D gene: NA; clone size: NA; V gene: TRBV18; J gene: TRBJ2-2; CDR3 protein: CASSPDTLRIAGELFF; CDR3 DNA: TGTGCCAGCTCACCAGACACCTTACGAATCGCCGGGGAGCTGTTTTTT
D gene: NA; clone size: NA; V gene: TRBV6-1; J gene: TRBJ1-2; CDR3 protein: CASREKDSLRGGYTF; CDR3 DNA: TGTGCCAGCAGGGAAAAGGACAGCCTACGGGGGGGCTACACCTTC
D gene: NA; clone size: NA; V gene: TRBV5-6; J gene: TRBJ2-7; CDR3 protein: CASSLGTLFYEQYF; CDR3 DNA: TGTGCCAGCAGCCTAGGGACATTATTCTACGAGCAGTACTTC
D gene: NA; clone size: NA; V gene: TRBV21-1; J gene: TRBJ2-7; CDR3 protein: CASSKVGTVRYEQYF; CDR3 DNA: TGTGCCAGCAGCAAGGTAGGGACAGTTCGGTACGAGCAGTACTTC
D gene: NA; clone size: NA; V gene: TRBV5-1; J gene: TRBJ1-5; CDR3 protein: CASSRGPDQPQHF; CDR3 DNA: TGCGCCAGCAGCAGAGGACCGGATCAGCCCCAGCATTTT
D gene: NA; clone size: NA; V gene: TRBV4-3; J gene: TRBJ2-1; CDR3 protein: CASSQASWSTEQFF; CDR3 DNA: TGCGCCAGCAGCCAAGCATCGTGGAGTACCGAGCAGTTCTTC
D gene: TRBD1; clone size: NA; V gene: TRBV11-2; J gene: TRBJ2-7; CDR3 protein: CASSSRDRGALVYEQYF; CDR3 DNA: TGTGCCAGCAGCTCCCGGGACAGGGGGGCCCTTGTCTACGAGCAGTACTTC
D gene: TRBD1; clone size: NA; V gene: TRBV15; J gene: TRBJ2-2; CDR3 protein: CATRRQGDNTGELFF; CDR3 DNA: TGTGCCACCAGAAGACAGGGGGATAACACCGGGGAGCTGTTTTTT
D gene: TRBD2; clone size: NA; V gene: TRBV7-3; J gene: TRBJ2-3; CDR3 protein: CASSLAGATDTQYF; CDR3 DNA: TGTGCCAGCAGCTTAGCGGGAGCCACAGATACGCAGTATTTT
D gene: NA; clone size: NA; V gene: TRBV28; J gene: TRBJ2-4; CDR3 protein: CASSSTGLGTKNIQYF; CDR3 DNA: TGTGCCAGCAGTTCGACAGGTCTGGGGACCAAAAACATTCAGTACTTC
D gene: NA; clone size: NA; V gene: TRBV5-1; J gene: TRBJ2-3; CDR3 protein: CASSLGRDPGWARADTQYF; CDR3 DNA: TGCGCCAGCAGCTTGGGGAGAGATCCAGGGTGGGCTAGGGCAGATACGCAGTATTTT
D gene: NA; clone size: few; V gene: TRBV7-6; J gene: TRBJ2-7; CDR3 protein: CASSSGLLYEQYF; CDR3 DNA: TGTGCCAGCAGCTCTGGACTACTTTACGAGCAGTACTTC
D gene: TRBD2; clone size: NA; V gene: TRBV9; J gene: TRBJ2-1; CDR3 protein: CASSVRLAGAANEQFF; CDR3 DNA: TGTGCCAGCAGCGTAAGACTAGCGGGAGCGGCCAATGAGCAGTTCTTC
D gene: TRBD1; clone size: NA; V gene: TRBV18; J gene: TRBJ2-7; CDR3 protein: CASSLRQTGGYEQYF; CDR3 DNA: TGTGCCAGCTCACTGAGACAGACAGGGGGCTACGAGCAGTACTTC
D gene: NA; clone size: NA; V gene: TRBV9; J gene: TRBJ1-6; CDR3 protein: CASSVSESYNSPLHF; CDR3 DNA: TGTGCCAGCAGCGTAAGCGAGTCCTATAATTCACCCCTCCACTTT
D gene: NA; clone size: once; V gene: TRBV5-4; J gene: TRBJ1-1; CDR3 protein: CASSSRNTEAFF; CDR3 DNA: TGTGCCAGCAGCAGCAGGAACACTGAAGCTTTCTTT
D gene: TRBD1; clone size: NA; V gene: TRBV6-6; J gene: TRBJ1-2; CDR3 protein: CASSLRQGVNYGYTF; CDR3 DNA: TGTGCCAGCAGTTTACGACAGGGTGTAAACTATGGCTACACCTTC
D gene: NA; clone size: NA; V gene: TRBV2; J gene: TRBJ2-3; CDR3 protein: CASTQGVGDTQYF; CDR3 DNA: TGTGCCAGCACCCAAGGGGTAGGAGATACGCAGTATTTT
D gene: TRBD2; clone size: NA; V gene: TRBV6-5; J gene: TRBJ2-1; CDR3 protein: CASRASGSYEQFF; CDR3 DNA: TGTGCCAGCAGGGCTAGCGGGAGCTATGAGCAGTTCTTC
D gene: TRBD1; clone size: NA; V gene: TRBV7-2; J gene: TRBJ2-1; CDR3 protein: CASSLAIGRGRRNEQFF; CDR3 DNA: TGTGCCAGCAGCTTAGCGATTGGCAGGGGGCGTCGCAATGAGCAGTTCTTC
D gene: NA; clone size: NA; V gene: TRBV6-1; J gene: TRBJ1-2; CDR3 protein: CASRGTDYGYTF; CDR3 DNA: TGTGCCAGCAGGGGAACGGACTATGGCTACACCTTC
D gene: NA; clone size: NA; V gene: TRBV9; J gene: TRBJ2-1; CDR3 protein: CASSVSLSSYNEQFF; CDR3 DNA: TGTGCCAGCAGCGTTTCCTTGAGCTCCTACAATGAGCAGTTCTTC
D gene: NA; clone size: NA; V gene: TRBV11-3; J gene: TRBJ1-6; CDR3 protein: CASSLPLRGLAVHNSPLHF; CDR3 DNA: TGTGCCAGCAGCTTACCATTGAGGGGGTTAGCGGTTCATAATTCACCCCTCCACTTT
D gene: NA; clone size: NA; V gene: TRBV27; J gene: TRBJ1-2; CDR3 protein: CASSSLPGLGGYTF; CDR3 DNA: TGTGCCAGCAGTTCCCTCCCAGGGCTGGGAGGCTACACCTTC
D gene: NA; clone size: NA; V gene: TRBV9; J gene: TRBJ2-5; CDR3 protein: CASSFRVQGSETQYF; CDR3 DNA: TGTGCCAGCAGCTTCCGCGTACAGGGATCCGAGACCCAGTACTTC
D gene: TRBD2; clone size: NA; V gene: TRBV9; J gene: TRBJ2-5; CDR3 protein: CASSGGLAGRETQYF; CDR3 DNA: TGTGCCAGCAGCGGAGGACTAGCGGGCAGAGAGACCCAGTACTTC
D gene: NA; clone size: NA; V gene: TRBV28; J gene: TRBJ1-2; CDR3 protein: CASSRLYGYTF; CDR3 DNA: TGTGCCAGCAGCCGATTGTATGGCTACACCTTC
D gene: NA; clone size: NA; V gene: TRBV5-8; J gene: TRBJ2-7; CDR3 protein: CASSLGLLLGREQYF; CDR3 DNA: TGTGCCAGCAGCTTGGGGCTCCTCCTCGGGCGCGAGCAGTACTTC